This TCR beta chain was recorded in a study of technical replicates of blood from a few donors. Sequenced by immunoSEQ multiplex PCR; TCRdb stores in-frame clones only, minus some. This sample has fewer than 60,000 clones, with about 95% found just once. The germline V gene has CDR1 SEHNR and CDR2 FQNEAQ (reference sequence). The CDR3 consists of 15 residues. V trimming: 5 bases; J trimming: 7 bases; junction bases outside the gene matches: 8. The rearrangement links TRBV7-9 to TRBJ1-6; 7 nucleotides agree with TRBD1. This clonotype originated in a human donor in good health. Some clones in this sample may be carry-over from other donors' samples. The sample consisted of PBMCs. CDR3 amino acids: CASSTEGAKNSPLHF. Written as DNA, the CDR3 is TGTGCCAGCAGCACAGAGGGGGCCAAGAATTCACCCCTCCACTTT. Full variable domain (missing parts from reference TRBV7-9 and TRBJ1-6): DTGVSQNPRHKITKRGQNVTFRCDPISEHNRLYWYRQTLGQGPEFLTYFQNEAQLEKSRLLSDRFSAERPKGSFSTLEIQRTEQGDSAMYLCASSTEGAKNSPLHFGNGTRLTVT.